The sequence of this T cell receptor (beta chain) was determined in a study of Tregs in tolerant kidney transplant recipients. Generated by immunoSEQ multiplex PCR, the TCRdb table keeps only in-frame clones and is missing some. This sample has approximately 90,000 clones, with 93% found just once. Remarks on this clone: Its antigen is unidentified.

Germline V CDR1 and CDR2: GTSNPN, SVGIG (reference sequence). The CDR3 is made up of 13 amino acids. With 5 bases clipped from V and 4 bases from J, the junction kept 4 bases outside the gene matches. Related graft donors supplied nonmyeloablative bone marrow transplants, and mixed chimerism was transient. Overall study findings and caveats: Activated donor B cell expansion appeared to reveal the most relevant donor-specific TCRbeta repertoire.

The specimen comprised CD4+ T cells from blood (PBMCs), sampled 12 months after the transplant. The clonotype originates from a human patient who received a combined kidney and bone marrow transplant. Some T cells may arise from the graft donor. The chain carries TRBV30 and TRBJ2-3; TRBD1 matches at 9 bases. The CDR3 spells CAWGDRGADTQYF. The CDR3 DNA sequence: TGTGCCTGGGGAGACAGGGGGGCAGATACGCAGTATTTT.